This record looks at one T cell receptor (beta chain) sequence and its context. Other DNA sequences in the same sample also yield this CDR3. The treatment denotes: some 20 received Ad26.COV2.S at low or high dose, single or two shots; 5 received placebo; per-sample allocation not given. Repertoires come from day 63 after the first vaccine or placebo injection. The data were produced by immunoSEQ multiplex PCR, yet TCRdb's version contains in-frame clones alone and is incomplete. The sample lists fewer than 900,000 clones, more than 80% occurring once. The sample belongs to a study of Ad26.COV2.S vaccination and SARS-CoV-2 variants. Germline V gene lookup returns CDR1 SEHNR and CDR2 FQNEAQ (reference sequence). This CDR3 has 14 residues. Losses at the gene ends were 1 base for V and 4 bases for J; bases not matched to a gene: 2.

The chain is built from TRBV7-9 and TRBJ1-2; TRBD1 agrees at 8 bases. The sequence came from a person between 18 and 60 years old who received the Ad26.COV2.S COVID-19 vaccine or a placebo. The sample in question was peripheral blood, obtained in a trial of Ad26.COV2.S vaccine versus placebo. The CDR3 region has the DNA TGTGCCAGCAGCTTAGAGGGGACAGGCTATGGCTACACCTTC. It codes for CASSLEGTGYGYTF.